The rows below give T cell receptor beta chains drawn from one sample of a study of cytomegalovirus exposure and HLA in healthy donors. Assay used: immunoSEQ multiplex PCR; TCRdb lists only in-frame clones, some missing. Among 55,000 to 80,000 clones listed, over 75% were seen once. Sequencing used PBMCs. These receptors were obtained from a man aged 40-50 years in good health and CMV-seronegative. Each CDR3 is given with its conserved first and last residue.

v_call: TRBV27
j_call: TRBJ2-7
cdr3_aa: CASSLGQEEAYEQYF

v_call: TRBV6-5
j_call: TRBJ1-1
cdr3_aa: CASSYSIGRNEAFF

v_call: TRBV6-1
j_call: TRBJ1-1
cdr3_aa: CASSAPGGSTEAFF

v_call: TRBV7-8
j_call: TRBJ2-3
cdr3_aa: CASSFMTGPLGDTQYF

v_call: TRBV29-1
j_call: TRBJ2-7
cdr3_aa: CSVEVGQNYEQYF

v_call: TRBV27
j_call: TRBJ2-7
cdr3_aa: CASSLYRGGSYEQYF

v_call: TRBV5-1
j_call: TRBJ1-1
cdr3_aa: CASSLEGQKTEAFF

v_call: TRBV28
j_call: TRBJ2-7
cdr3_aa: CASSLSGDMDF

v_call: TRBV5-1
j_call: TRBJ2-5
cdr3_aa: CASSFGGGSETQYF

v_call: TRBV6-6
j_call: TRBJ1-2
cdr3_aa: CASSQQGLYGYTF

v_call: TRBV6-5
j_call: TRBJ2-2
cdr3_aa: CASRRDRETGELFF

v_call: TRBV5-4
j_call: TRBJ2-3
cdr3_aa: CASKLGGGVGGDTDTQYF

v_call: TRBV5-1
j_call: TRBJ2-7
cdr3_aa: CASSGGDFVFEQYF

v_call: TRBV11-2
j_call: TRBJ2-3
cdr3_aa: CASSFLAGATDTQYF

v_call: TRBV27
j_call: TRBJ1-5
cdr3_aa: CASSLTSGQGRQPQHF

v_call: TRBV2
j_call: TRBJ2-3
cdr3_aa: CASISQRGTDTQYF

v_call: TRBV29-1
j_call: TRBJ2-7
cdr3_aa: CSVDLPGIYEQYF

v_call: TRBV21-1
j_call: TRBJ1-1
cdr3_aa: CASSTDRDAFF

v_call: TRBV20-1
j_call: TRBJ1-1
cdr3_aa: CSASRNTEAFF

v_call: TRBV27
j_call: TRBJ2-6
cdr3_aa: CASSGGRVLSGANVLTF

v_call: TRBV7-9
j_call: TRBJ2-5
cdr3_aa: CASSLESVTPTYQETQYF

v_call: TRBV5-1
j_call: TRBJ2-1
cdr3_aa: CASSLELAGGPQEQFF

v_call: TRBV5-1
j_call: TRBJ1-2
cdr3_aa: CASSSGAMVSYGYTF

v_call: TRBV7-2
j_call: TRBJ2-5
cdr3_aa: CASSRSGETQYF

v_call: TRBV7-9
j_call: TRBJ2-3
cdr3_aa: CSSSKEGLAVTDTQYF

v_call: TRBV11-2
j_call: TRBJ2-2
cdr3_aa: CASSLIKGTGYTGELFF

v_call: TRBV5-1
j_call: TRBJ2-5
cdr3_aa: CASSLSTGGRETQYF

v_call: TRBV2
j_call: TRBJ1-5
cdr3_aa: CASSEGSPSNQPQHF

v_call: TRBV15
j_call: TRBJ1-1
cdr3_aa: CATSPDRDTEAFF

v_call: TRBV7-8
j_call: TRBJ2-3
cdr3_aa: CASSLVRTSTDTQYF

v_call: TRBV5-1
j_call: TRBJ1-2
cdr3_aa: CASSWTVNYGYTF

v_call: TRBV5-1
j_call: TRBJ2-7
cdr3_aa: CASSLDSHEQYF

v_call: TRBV7-2
j_call: TRBJ2-2
cdr3_aa: CASSLGPWTQNTGELFF

v_call: TRBV19
j_call: TRBJ1-5
cdr3_aa: CASSIPSLSNQPQHF

v_call: TRBV6-1
j_call: TRBJ2-1
cdr3_aa: CASTWRSNEQFF

v_call: TRBV28
j_call: TRBJ1-2
cdr3_aa: CASNDRGFGPYSTF

v_call: TRBV6-5
j_call: TRBJ2-7
cdr3_aa: CASSRLAGAYEQYF

v_call: TRBV4-2
j_call: TRBJ2-3
cdr3_aa: CASSLRVVQQRGLYSTDTQYF

v_call: TRBV2
j_call: TRBJ2-5
cdr3_aa: CASSAGQNQETQYF

v_call: TRBV5-6
j_call: TRBJ1-5
cdr3_aa: CASSLPNQPQHF

v_call: TRBV2
j_call: TRBJ1-5
cdr3_aa: CASSVDKGLEPNQPQHF

v_call: TRBV5-1
j_call: TRBJ2-3
cdr3_aa: CASSLAGQERYDTQYF

v_call: TRBV9
j_call: TRBJ1-4
cdr3_aa: CASSVGSVNEKLFF

v_call: TRBV5-6
j_call: TRBJ2-1
cdr3_aa: CASSLSDGRLNEQFF

v_call: TRBV28
j_call: TRBJ1-2
cdr3_aa: CASSSTGPSNYGYTF

v_call: TRBV5-4
j_call: TRBJ2-2
cdr3_aa: CASSLVNTGELFF

v_call: TRBV27
j_call: TRBJ1-1
cdr3_aa: CASSLDARVGTEAFF

v_call: TRBV5-6
j_call: NA
cdr3_aa: CASSLAPTGDWPYEQYF

v_call: TRBV7-8
j_call: TRBJ2-7
cdr3_aa: CFSKQKPAYEQYF

v_call: TRBV5-4
j_call: TRBJ1-2
cdr3_aa: CASSSRQGPGGYTF

v_call: TRBV9
j_call: TRBJ2-1
cdr3_aa: CASSELLAGGGSAYNEQFF

v_call: TRBV10-3
j_call: TRBJ2-3
cdr3_aa: CAISAQGSSTDTQYF

v_call: TRBV28
j_call: TRBJ1-3
cdr3_aa: CASSTRQGSSGNTIYF

v_call: TRBV27
j_call: TRBJ1-4
cdr3_aa: CASSAGDSTNEKLFF

v_call: TRBV19
j_call: TRBJ2-7
cdr3_aa: CASSISPGQGFYEQYF

v_call: TRBV5-4
j_call: TRBJ1-2
cdr3_aa: CASSSVQGSLSYGYTF

v_call: TRBV9
j_call: TRBJ2-5
cdr3_aa: CASSPQGREVGEQYF

v_call: TRBV9
j_call: TRBJ2-3
cdr3_aa: CASSVQGNTDTQYF

v_call: TRBV6-1
j_call: TRBJ1-2
cdr3_aa: CASSEWSPGADGYTF